Listed here are 4 T cell receptor beta chains from one sample, sequenced in a study of response to subunit inactivated influenza vaccine. Via MiXCR, TCRdb re-called the RT-PCR reads, giving one row per CDR3 protein. The table has about 780,000 distinct CDR3 sequences, approximately 17% seen once. The specimen comprised PBMCs from blood, sampled less than 6 days after vaccination. These receptors were collected from a man aged 45 to 65 who received an inactivated influenza vaccine.

In this sample, this clonotype turned up many times. This chain uses TRBV12-3 or TRBV12-4 with TRBJ2-7; 9 bases are a match to TRBD1. The V segment lost 6 bases and the J segment 6 bases; nucleotides outside the gene matches: 12. The CDR3 loop spans 15 amino acids. The CDR3 sequence: CASSKTGGAVGEQYF. CDR3 nucleotides: TGTGCCAGCAGCAAAACAGGGGGCGCGGTCGGCGAGCAGTACTTC.

The chain is built from TRBV3-1 and TRBJ2-2; 12 nucleotides line up with TRBD2. CDR3 size: 16 residues. From germline, CDR1 is LGHDT and CDR2 YNNKEL (reference sequence). The ends lost 3 bases at V and 3 bases at J; junction bases unmatched: 2. CDR3 loop: CASSQRLAGDTGELFF. The CDR3 DNA reads as TGTGCCAGCAGCCAGAGACTAGCGGGAGACACCGGGGAGCTGTTTTTT. Variable domain in full (rest from reference TRBV3-1 and TRBJ2-2): DTAVSQTPKYLVTQMGNDKSIKCEQNLGHDTMYWYKQDSKKFLKIMFSYNNKELIINETVPNRFSPKSPDKAHLNLHINSLELGDSAVYFCASSQRLAGDTGELFFGEGSRLTVL.

V usage is TRBV28 and J usage is TRBJ1-1, with 8 bases identical to TRBD1. Germline V gene sequence: CDR1 MDHEN, CDR2 SYDVKM. With 6 bases clipped from V and 4 bases from J, the junction kept 7 bases outside the gene matches. The CDR3 has 14 residues. Written as DNA, the CDR3 is TGTGCCAGCAGCAAACAGGGGGAGGGCACTGAAGCTTTCTTT. It yields the protein CASSKQGEGTEAFF.

The chain combines TRBV12-3 or TRBV12-4 with TRBJ1-6; D not resolved. V was trimmed by 6 bases and J by 0 bases, leaving 6 bases between them. The CDR3 is 14 amino acids. The CDR3 DNA is TGTGCCAGCAGACGCAGCTCCTATAATTCACCCCTCCACTTT. This sequence encodes CASRRSSYNSPLHF.